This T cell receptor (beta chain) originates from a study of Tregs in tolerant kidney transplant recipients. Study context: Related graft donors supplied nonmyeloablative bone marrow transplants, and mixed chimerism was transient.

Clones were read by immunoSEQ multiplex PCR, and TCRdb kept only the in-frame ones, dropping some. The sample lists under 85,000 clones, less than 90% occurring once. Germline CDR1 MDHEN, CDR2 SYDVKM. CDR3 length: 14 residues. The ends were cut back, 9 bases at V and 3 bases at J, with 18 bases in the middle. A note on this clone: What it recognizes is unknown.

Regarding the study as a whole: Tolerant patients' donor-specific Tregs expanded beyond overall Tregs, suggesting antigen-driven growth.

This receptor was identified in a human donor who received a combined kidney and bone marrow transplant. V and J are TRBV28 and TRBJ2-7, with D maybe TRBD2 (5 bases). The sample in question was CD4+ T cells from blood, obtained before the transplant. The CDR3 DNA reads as TGTGCCAGTGGACTTTTGTTGACTAACTACGAGCAGTACTTC. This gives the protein CASGLLLTNYEQYF.